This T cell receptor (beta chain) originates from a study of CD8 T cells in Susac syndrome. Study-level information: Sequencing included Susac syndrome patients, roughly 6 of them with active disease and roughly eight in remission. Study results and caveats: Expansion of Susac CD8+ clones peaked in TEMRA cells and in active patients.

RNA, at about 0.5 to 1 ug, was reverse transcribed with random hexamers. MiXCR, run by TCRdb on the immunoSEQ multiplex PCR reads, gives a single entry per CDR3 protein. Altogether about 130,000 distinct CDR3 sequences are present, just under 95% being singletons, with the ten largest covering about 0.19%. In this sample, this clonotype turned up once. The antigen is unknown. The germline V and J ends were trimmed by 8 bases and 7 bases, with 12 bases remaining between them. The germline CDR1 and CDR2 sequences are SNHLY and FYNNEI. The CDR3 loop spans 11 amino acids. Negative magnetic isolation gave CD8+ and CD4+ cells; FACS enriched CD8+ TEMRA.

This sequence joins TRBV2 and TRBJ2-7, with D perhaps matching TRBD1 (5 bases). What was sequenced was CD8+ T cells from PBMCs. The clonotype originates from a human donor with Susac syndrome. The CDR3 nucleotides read TGTGCCAGCGGCAGGGTCGGGGAGCAGTACTTC. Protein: CASGRVGEQYF.